These 29 T cell receptor beta chains were all obtained from the same sample, sequenced in a study of blood T cells in healthy people across ages. Primers used in a second PCR of about 6 to 11 cycles were a sample-barcoded 5' primer and a J-beta primer mix. TCRdb fed the 5' RACE reads into MiXCR, producing one record per CDR3 protein. The sample holds about a million distinct CDR3 sequences, 45% to 60% seen once. The sequenced sample consisted of blood. All receptors come from a woman in her sixties or seventies in good health.

The chain combines TRBV24-1 with TRBJ2-2, with 9 bases aligning to TRBD2. The CDR3 extends over 16 amino acids. Germline lookup yields CDR1 KGHDR and CDR2 SFDVKD. The V segment lost 4 bases and the J segment 1 base; nucleotides outside the gene matches: 3. The CDR3 nucleotides read TGTGCCACCAGTGACCTGACTAGCGGGAACACCGGGGAGCTGTTTTTT. Encoded protein: CATSDLTSGNTGELFF.

This chain links TRBV7-2 with TRBJ2-5, with D perhaps matching TRBD1 (6 bases). The end of the DNA aligns better with TRBJ2-7, so the J call may be wrong. Germline assignment: CDR1 SGHTA and CDR2 FQGNSA. This CDR3 has 15 amino acids. In DNA form, the CDR3 reads TGTGCCAGCAGCTTACGGTCAGGGGTGACCTACGAGCAGTACTTC. Protein product: CASSLRSGVTYEQYF.

V is TRBV10-3 and J is TRBJ1-1; D not certain. CDR1 is ENHRY, CDR2 SYGVKD, per germline. The ends were cut back, 10 bases at V and 4 bases at J, with 16 bases in the middle. The CDR3 consists of 13 residues. Here the CDR3 reads CATREGGSTEAFF. CDR3 nucleotides: TGTGCCACTAGAGAGGGAGGAAGCACTGAAGCTTTCTTT.

The chain uses TRBV6-2 or TRBV6-3 and TRBJ2-1; TRBD1 aligns across 7 bases. This CDR3 has 16 residues. V shed 4 bases, J shed 5 bases, and the junction held 11 bases outside the gene matches. Germline CDR1 reads MNHEY; CDR2 reads SVGEGT. CDR3 DNA: TGTGCCAGCAGTTCTCCGGCAGGGACAGTTGACAATGAGCAGTTCTTC. The encoded protein is CASSSPAGTVDNEQFF.

The chain is built from TRBV20-1 and TRBJ2-7, with D possibly being TRBD1 (5 bases). V dropped 8 bases and J dropped 2 bases, with 19 bases sitting between them. Germline CDR1 and CDR2: DFQATT and SNEGSKA (reference sequence). This CDR3 is 14 amino acids long. CDR3 sequence (DNA): TGCAGTCCCGAACCGTCAGACAGAGCCTACGAGCAGTACTTC. This gives the protein CSPEPSDRAYEQYF.

Notes on this clonotype: This may arise from a read error, as a much more abundant clone is one base away. The chain links TRBV25-1 to TRBJ2-7, with D hard to call. The CDR3 length is 12 residues. With 5 bases removed from V and 2 bases from J, the gap between germline ends came to 7 bases. Germline-derived CDR1 and CDR2 are MGHDK and SYGVNS. The CDR3 coding sequence is TGTGCCAGCAGTTTCCATACCTACGAGCAGTACTTC. Translating it yields CASSFHTYEQYF.

This clonotype was observed a few times. The gene calls are TRBV27 and TRBJ2-7; D is unclear. The germline CDR1 and CDR2 sequences are MNHEY and SMNVEV (reference sequence). The CDR3 totals 13 residues. Trimming removed 6 bases at V and 0 bases at J, with 9 bases between. The CDR3 loop reads CASRVWNSYEQYF. The CDR3 nucleotides read TGTGCCAGCAGGGTATGGAACTCCTACGAGCAGTACTTC.

The gene calls are TRBV2 and TRBJ2-5; maybe TRBD1 (5 bases). Germline values: CDR1 SNHLY, CDR2 FYNNEI. V gave up 6 bases and J gave up 0 bases, with 11 bases separating them. The CDR3 length is 14 residues. CDR3 protein: CASSKQANQETQYF. Here the CDR3 DNA reads TGTGCCAGCAGCAAACAGGCAAACCAAGAGACCCAGTACTTC.

This clonotype appeared a single time. The chain links TRBV5-1 to TRBJ2-5; D may be TRBD2 (6 bases). The CDR3 has 14 residues. V shed 0 bases and J shed 11 bases, with 17 bases lying between them. CDR1 and CDR2 from the germline V gene are SGHRS and YFSETQ. This CDR3 is CASSLADPAREQYF. DNA for the CDR3: TGCGCCAGCAGCTTGGCCGACCCGGCTCGGGAGCAGTACTTC.

Notes on this clonotype: A much larger clone differs from this one at a single base, so this may be a read error. The chain is built from TRBV20-1 and TRBJ2-1; D gene ambiguous. The J call may be faulty, since TRBJ2-7 better matches the DNA end. Germline CDR1 reads DFQATT; CDR2 reads SNEGSKA (reference sequence). The CDR3 runs 16 residues. CDR3 region: CSARVVGASSYNEQYF. CDR3 sequence (DNA): TGCAGTGCTAGAGTGGTTGGAGCAAGCTCCTACAATGAGCAGTACTTC.

As for this clonotype: A junction end diverges from the germline sequence, so it may reflect a read error. The chain combines TRBV4-2 with TRBJ1-6, with D possibly TRBD1 on 5 matching bases. Germline CDR1 is LGHNA and CDR2 is YNFKEQ. The CDR3 sequence is 17 residues long. CDR3: CANSPDVGTTRLSPLHF. CDR3 nucleotide sequence: TGTGCCAACAGCCCAGATGTAGGGACCACTCGGCTTTCACCCCTCCACTTT.

The V call is TRBV20-1, the J call TRBJ2-5, with D unresolved. The CDR3 has 12 residues. V dropped 2 bases and J dropped 11 bases, with 15 bases sitting between them. Germline loops: CDR1 DFQATT, CDR2 SNEGSKA (reference sequence). The CDR3 bases are TGCAGTGCTAGATGGACGACTTACGGGCAGTACTTC. It is translated as CSARWTTYGQYF.

This clonotype was recorded once. The chain combines TRBV6-5 with TRBJ1-2; maybe TRBD1 (6 bases). CDR1 is MNHEY, CDR2 SVGAGI, per germline. The CDR3 has 15 amino acids. V dropped 2 bases and J dropped 7 bases, with 17 bases sitting between them. As DNA, the CDR3 is TGTGCCAGCAGTTACCTGGACAGTGGCGGTACTGGCTACACCTTC. Its translation is CASSYLDSGGTGYTF.

The chain recombines TRBV28 with TRBJ2-7, with a possible D match to TRBD2 (5 bases). Looked up from germline, CDR1 is MDHEN and CDR2 is SYDVKM. The CDR3 has 14 residues. Trimming removed 6 bases at V and 3 bases at J, with 15 bases between. The DNA for the CDR3 is TGTGCCAGCAGCAGACGAGCGGAACTCTACGAGCAGTACTTC. Protein product: CASSRRAELYEQYF.

This clonotype was counted once. One end of the junction is discordant with germline, which a read error may explain. The chain uses TRBV3-1 and TRBJ2-1, with D uncertain. Germline-derived CDR1 and CDR2 are LGHDT and YNNKEL (reference sequence). The CDR3 spans 15 residues. CDR3 sequence (DNA): TGTGCCAGCAGCCGCGACGTCAGCTCCTACAAGGAGCAGTTCTTC. Protein: CASSRDVSSYKEQFF.

This clonotype occurred a few times. This chain uses TRBV27 with TRBJ2-3; TRBD2 matches at 12 bases. Trimming removed 2 bases from V and 6 bases from J; junction bases left unmatched: 9. Germline V gene data show CDR1 as MNHEY and CDR2 as SMNVEV (reference sequence). CDR3 length: 17 amino acids. The CDR3 bases are TGTGCCAGCAGTTTAAAGACTAGCGGGAGACATGCGGATACGCAGTATTTT. Translating it yields CASSLKTSGRHADTQYF.

The rearrangement joins TRBV18 to TRBJ2-3; no reliable D call. The length of the CDR3 is 13 residues. Looked up from germline, CDR1 is KGHSH and CDR2 is LQKENI. V dropped 2 bases and J dropped 6 bases, with 9 bases sitting between them. CDR3 nucleotides: TGTGCCAGCTCACCAAATCCTGGGGATACGCAGTATTTT. This codes for CASSPNPGDTQYF.

In this sample, this clonotype turned up once. Because the CDR3 is missing its conserved closing phenylalanine or tryptophan, this is likely a read error. The chain carries TRBV4-1 and TRBJ2-5; 9 nucleotides match TRBD2. The V gene's germline CDR1 is MGHRA and CDR2 YSYEKL. The CDR3 totals 15 residues. V lost 1 base, J lost 1 base, and 1 base stayed unmatched. CDR3 coding DNA: TGCGCCAGCAGCCAAGGCGGGAGGGTCCAAGAGACCCAGTACCTC. Amino acids: CASSQGGRVQETQYL.

The V call is TRBV25-1, the J call TRBJ2-1; 7 positions match TRBD2. CDR1 MGHDK and CDR2 SYGVNS come from the germline V gene. V lost 3 bases, J lost 8 bases, and 10 bases stayed unmatched. CDR3 length equals 15 residues. This CDR3 is CASSDSRLAGYEQFF. CDR3 nucleotide sequence: TGTGCCAGCAGTGATTCCCGACTAGCCGGATATGAGCAGTTCTTC.

The chain joins TRBV29-1 to TRBJ2-7; D is tentatively TRBD1 or TRBD2 (5 bases each). Germline values: CDR1 SQVTM, CDR2 ANQGSEA. The V gene lost 8 bases and the J gene lost 7 bases, with 15 bases spanning the gap. CDR3 size: 11 residues. CDR3 sequence: CSPTWGNEQYF. CDR3 in DNA: TGCAGCCCAACGTGGGGGAATGAGCAGTACTTC.

The V call is TRBV7-2, the J call TRBJ2-3; D uncertain. The germline CDR1 and CDR2 sequences are SGHTA and FQGNSA. CDR3 length: 14 amino acids. V gave up 0 bases and J gave up 2 bases, with 6 bases separating them. The CDR3 bases are TGTGCCAGCAGCTTAGCCGTGATCACAGATACGCAGTATTTT. Encoded protein: CASSLAVITDTQYF.

The chain uses TRBV5-6 and TRBJ1-5; D gene unclear. The CDR3 is made up of 15 amino acids. The V gene lost 4 bases and the J gene lost 2 bases, with 13 bases spanning the gap. CDR1 is SGHDT and CDR2 is YYEEEE in the germline V gene. Here the CDR3 DNA reads TGTGCCAGCAGCCCCCGGTTTACAGGCAATCAGCCCCAGCATTTT. It is translated as CASSPRFTGNQPQHF.

This chain joins TRBV29-1 and TRBJ2-3; 8 bases line up with TRBD2. Germline V gene sequence: CDR1 SQVTM, CDR2 ANQGSEA. V was clipped by 8 bases and J by 4 bases; unmatched bases: 8. The CDR3 totals 13 residues. CDR3 in DNA: TGCAGCCCAACCCGGGGGGGACCAGATACGCAGTATTTT. It encodes CSPTRGGPDTQYF.

This clonotype turned up a few times. The genes are TRBV5-1 and TRBJ2-7; D is undetermined. In germline, CDR1 is SGHRS, CDR2 YFSETQ. This CDR3 has 15 residues. V was shortened by 4 bases and J by 2 bases, with 16 bases between the two germline ends. Here the CDR3 reads CASSPYGSLAYEQYF. As DNA, the CDR3 is TGCGCCAGCAGCCCCTACGGCAGCCTAGCCTACGAGCAGTACTTC.

The chain combines TRBV7-2 with TRBJ2-6; D perhaps matches TRBD1 (6 bases). V gave up 6 bases and J gave up 6 bases, with 15 bases separating them. The CDR3 totals 15 residues. Germline lookup yields CDR1 SGHTA and CDR2 FQGNSA. CDR3 in amino acids: CASRPAPGQANVLTF. The CDR3 DNA sequence: TGTGCCAGCAGACCAGCCCCGGGACAGGCCAACGTCCTGACTTTC.

The chain employs TRBV7-2 and TRBJ2-7; no clear D gene. Matching the DNA end better, TRBJ2-5 makes the J call doubtful. The germline V gene encodes CDR1 SGHTA and CDR2 FQGNSA. The CDR3 is made up of 12 amino acids. The CDR3 is CASSLVLGTQYF. In nucleotides, the CDR3 is TGTGCCAGCAGCTTAGTTCTCGGGACCCAGTACTTC.

This clonotype came up a few times. The chain recombines TRBV7-9 with TRBJ2-3; the D gene is possibly TRBD1 (6 bases). The CDR3 is 15 residues long. Trimming removed 10 bases from V and 3 bases from J, with 20 bases in between. In germline, CDR1 is SEHNR, CDR2 FQNEAQ (reference sequence). The DNA of the CDR3 is TGTGCCACCGCACCTCCCGGCCAGGGGACAGATACGCAGTATTTT. Protein product: CATAPPGQGTDTQYF.

This clonotype was seen more than once but under ten times. The chain carries TRBV19 and TRBJ2-3; 8 bases are shared with TRBD2. V was pared by 7 bases and J by 1 base, with 7 bases of the junction left unmatched. CDR1 LNHDA and CDR2 SQIVND come from the germline V gene (reference sequence). The CDR3 runs 15 residues. The CDR3 DNA is TGTGCCAGTATGAAGCGGGAGTTGGGCACAGATACGCAGTATTTT. It encodes CASMKRELGTDTQYF. Drawing the rest from reference TRBV19 and TRBJ2-3, the complete variable domain is DGGITQSPKYLFRKEGQNVTLSCEQNLNHDAMYWYRQDPGQGLRLIYYSQIVNDFQKGDIAEGYSVSREKKESFPLTVTSAQKNPTAFYLCASMKRELGTDTQYFGPGTRLTVL.

This clonotype was recorded a few times. Here the CDR3 DNA reads TGCAGTGCCACGGGACTAGCGCGGGAGCAGTACTTC. This codes for CSATGLAREQYF. The J gene is TRBJ2-4, the V gene TRBV20-1; 10 bases line up with TRBD2. The trim removed 6 bases at V and 13 bases at J, leaving 9 bases unmatched. The CDR3 contains 12 residues. The germline V gene has CDR1 DFQATT and CDR2 SNEGSKA (reference sequence).